This T cell receptor beta chain was sequenced during a study of neurological immune-mediated disorders. Whole-study results and caveats: While HTLV-1-associated myelopathy showed the greatest TCR clonal expansion, multiple sclerosis showed the least, falling below healthy controls. As far as clinical or MRI features were concerned, none was associated with the multiple sclerosis repertoire cluster. Private repertoires in all groups were suggested by the finding that expanded clones across subjects shared no CDR3 amino acid sequences.

TCRdb re-analysed the 5' RACE reads in MiXCR, keeping a single row per CDR3 protein. The sample carries about 60,000 distinct CDR3 sequences, approximately 4.4% recorded once. This clonotype was seen many times. Its antigen is undetermined. Unsorted libraries were generated from 2 million PBMCs. These cells had been stored in RNAlater at -80 C. The receptor comes from a man aged 50 to 59 with multiple sclerosis. Material for sequencing was PBMCs.

This chain's CDR3 is CASSGDFGEQYF. The CDR3 DNA reads as TGTGCCAGCAGCGGGGACTTCGGCGAGCAGTACTTC. V usage is TRBV7-9 and J usage is TRBJ2-7; a possible D gene is TRBD2 (6 bases). The CDR3 runs 12 residues. Germline CDR1 is SEHNR and CDR2 is FQNEAQ (reference sequence). The V end was cut by 5 bases, the J end by 6 bases, with 11 bases between.